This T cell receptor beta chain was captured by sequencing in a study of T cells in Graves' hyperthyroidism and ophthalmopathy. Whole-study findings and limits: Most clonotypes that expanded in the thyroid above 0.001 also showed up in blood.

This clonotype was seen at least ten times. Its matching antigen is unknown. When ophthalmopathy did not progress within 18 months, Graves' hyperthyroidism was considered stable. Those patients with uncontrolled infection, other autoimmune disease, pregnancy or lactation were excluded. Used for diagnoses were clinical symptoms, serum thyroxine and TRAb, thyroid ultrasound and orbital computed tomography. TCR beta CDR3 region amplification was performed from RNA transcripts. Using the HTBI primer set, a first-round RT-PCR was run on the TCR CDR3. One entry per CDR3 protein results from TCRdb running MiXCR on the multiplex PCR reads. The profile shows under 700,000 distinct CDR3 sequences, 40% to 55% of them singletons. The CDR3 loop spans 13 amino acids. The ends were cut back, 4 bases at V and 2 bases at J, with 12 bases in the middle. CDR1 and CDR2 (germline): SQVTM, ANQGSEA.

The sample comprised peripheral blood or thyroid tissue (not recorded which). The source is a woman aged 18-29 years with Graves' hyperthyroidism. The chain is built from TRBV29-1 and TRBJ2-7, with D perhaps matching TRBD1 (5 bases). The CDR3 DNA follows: TGCAGCGTTGGACGACAGCTTCCCTACGAGCAGTACTTC. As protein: CSVGRQLPYEQYF.